This T cell receptor beta chain was recorded in a study of blood T cell repertoires in COVID-19. The V gene's germline CDR1 is MDHEN and CDR2 SYDVKM. Trimming cost V 8 bases and J 7 bases; bases outside gene matches: 14. The CDR3 consists of 16 residues. Sequenced by immunoSEQ multiplex PCR; TCRdb stores in-frame clones only, minus some. The sample carries 95,000 to 100,000 clones, about 90% recorded once. The chain carries TRBV28 and TRBJ1-6; 7 positions match TRBD1. Sequenced input: peripheral blood. The TCR was taken from a human donor with COVID-19, enrolled during active disease. The donor label of this sample is uncertain. The CDR3 spells CASAVDRVSPNSPLHF. Here the CDR3 DNA reads TGTGCCAGCGCCGTTGACAGGGTATCCCCCAATTCACCCCTCCACTTT.